This T cell receptor beta chain was obtained from a study of CD4 T cells in relation to SARS-CoV-2 and coronaviruses. Study context: TCR beta CDR3s were sequenced after roughly ten-day antigen culture of PBMCs. The negative reference was HIV-1 Nef peptide pool or peptide-free culture.

Produced via immunoSEQ multiplex PCR; TCRdb's table is partial and in-frame only. Here the sample spans some 30,000 clones, 75% to 80% being singletons. Germline CDR1 reads SGHDN; CDR2 reads FVKESK. The V gene lost 0 bases and the J gene lost 3 bases, with 12 bases spanning the gap. The CDR3 runs to 15 residues. Unexposed donor CD4+ T cells date from 2011-2018, before the COVID-19 pandemic. After about ten days of culture, CD4+ T cells were isolated. As cell numbers allowed, unexposed-donor CD4+ T cells faced SARS-CoV-2 S/N and four cold-coronavirus spikes. On days 3 and 7, cultures got half fresh IL-2 medium. This clone occurred a few times. Its target is not known.

Sequenced sample: CD4+ T cells from PBMCs, cultured in vitro. The TCR was taken from a human donor in good health. V is TRBV14 and J is TRBJ2-7; tentatively, D is TRBD1 (5 bases). The CDR3 loop reads CASSQDDSPNYEQYF. The CDR3 DNA reads as TGTGCCAGCAGCCAAGATGACAGTCCAAACTACGAGCAGTACTTC.